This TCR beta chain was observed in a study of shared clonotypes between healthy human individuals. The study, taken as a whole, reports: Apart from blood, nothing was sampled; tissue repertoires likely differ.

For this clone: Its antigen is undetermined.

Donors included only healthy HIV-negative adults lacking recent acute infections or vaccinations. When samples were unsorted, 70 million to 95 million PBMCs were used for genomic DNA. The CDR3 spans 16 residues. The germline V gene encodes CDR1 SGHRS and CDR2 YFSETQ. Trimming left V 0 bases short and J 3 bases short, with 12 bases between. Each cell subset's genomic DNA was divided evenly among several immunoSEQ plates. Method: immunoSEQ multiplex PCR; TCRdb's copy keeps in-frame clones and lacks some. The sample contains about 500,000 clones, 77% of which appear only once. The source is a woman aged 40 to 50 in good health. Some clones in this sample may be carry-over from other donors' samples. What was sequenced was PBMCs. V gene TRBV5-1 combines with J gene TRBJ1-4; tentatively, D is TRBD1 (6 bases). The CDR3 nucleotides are TGCGCCAGCAGCTTGGCCGGGACAAGATCTAATGAAAAACTGTTTTTT. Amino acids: CASSLAGTRSNEKLFF.